A single T cell receptor beta chain is shown here with its context. The CDR3 sequence is 15 residues long. V was pared by 2 bases and J by 0 bases, with 10 bases between. In germline, CDR1 is SGHRS, CDR2 YFSETQ. Clones were read by immunoSEQ multiplex PCR, and TCRdb kept only the in-frame ones, dropping some. The data contain 150,000 to 200,000 clones, almost 90% of them seen just once; the ten biggest clones take up roughly 1.3%. The data were obtained in a study of control samples from healthy donors and cancer patients. The TCR sequence derives from a woman aged 45-60 years in good health. Sequencing was performed on blood. The chain combines TRBV5-1 with TRBJ2-3; D unresolved. The CDR3 sequence: CASSFEGYSTDTQYF. The DNA of the CDR3 is TGCGCCAGCAGCTTTGAAGGGTATAGCACAGATACGCAGTATTTT.